Listed below are T cell receptor beta chains from one sample, sequenced in a study of T cell responses to AZD1222 COVID-19 vaccine. Sequenced by immunoSEQ multiplex PCR; TCRdb stores in-frame clones only, minus some. The sample holds around 78,000 clones; about 89% are singletons and the top ten take 4.5% to 5.5%. This sample comprised peripheral blood, obtained on day 0 of MenACWY control vaccination. The receptors stem from an adult in good health. CDR3s include the opening cysteine and the closing phenylalanine or tryptophan. A D gene is named only where the DNA matches it firmly. Not all rows give a size; the values are once, few, many and, for expanded clones, a class.

TRBJ1-2 | TRBD1 | TRBV10-2 | NA | TGCGCCAGCAGTGAGACCTTGCAGGGGGCGGTGGACTATGGCTACACCTTC | CASSETLQGAVDYGYTF
TRBJ1-1 | NA | TRBV30 | NA | TGTGCCTGGAGTGAGTATAGAGGAGCTTTCTTT | CAWSEYRGAFF
TRBJ1-5 | NA | TRBV2 | NA | TGTGCCAGCAGTGAAGGGCGGGAACGGCCCCAGCATTTT | CASSEGRERPQHF
TRBJ1-2 | NA | TRBV5-4 | NA | TGTGCCAGCAGGGACCCGGGCCTCCTTTATGATGGCTACACCTTC | CASRDPGLLYDGYTF
TRBJ2-1 | TRBD2 | TRBV28 | NA | TGTGCCAGCAGTTTTGGGACTAGCGGGAGGGGGTTCTTC | CASSFGTSGRGFF
TRBJ2-3 | TRBD2 | TRBV30 | once | TGTGCCTGGGGGCCCGCTAGCGGAAGTCCAGATACGCAGTATTTT | CAWGPASGSPDTQYF
TRBJ1-3 | NA | TRBV28 | NA | TGTGCCAGCATAAATCGGGGAAACACCATATATTTT | CASINRGNTIYF
TRBJ1-1 | NA | TRBV29-1 | NA | TGCAGCGTTACAGGCCCTGAAGCTTTCTTT | CSVTGPEAFF
TRBJ1-1 | NA | TRBV7-2 | NA | TGTGCCAGCAGCTTAGATGGGACGGTGAACACTGAAGCTTTCTTT | CASSLDGTVNTEAFF
TRBJ2-2 | NA | TRBV24-1 | NA | TGTGCCACCCAAGGGTTGGCTGCGACCGGGGAGCTGTTTTTT | CATQGLAATGELFF
TRBJ2-2 | NA | TRBV6-4 | NA | TGTGCCAGCAGCCAGACAGGCGGGGGAAACACCGGGGAGCTGTTTTTT | CASSQTGGGNTGELFF
TRBJ1-6 | NA | TRBV6-2/TRBV6-3 | few | TGTGCCAGCAGTTCCCGGACAGCGTCCTCCTATAATTCACCCCTCCACTTT | CASSSRTASSYNSPLHF
TRBJ1-2 | NA | TRBV30 | NA | TGTGCCTCCCCTTATGGGGGGGAAGGCTACACCTTC | CASPYGGEGYTF
TRBJ1-5 | NA | TRBV7-2 | NA | TGTGCCAGCAGCTTATTGGGCTCGCGGGAGCAGCCCCAGCATTTT | CASSLLGSREQPQHF
TRBJ2-7 | NA | TRBV19 | NA | TGTGCCAGTAGTATAGGAACAGGGCCCTACGAGCAGTACTTC | CASSIGTGPYEQYF
TRBJ2-3 | NA | TRBV6-4 | NA | TGTGCCAGCAGTGACTCGAGGGGGTCAGATACGCAGTATTTT | CASSDSRGSDTQYF
TRBJ1-5 | NA | TRBV6-2/TRBV6-3 | NA | TGTGCCAGCAGTTACTCGGGAACCCAGCATTTT | CASSYSGTQHF
TRBJ2-7 | TRBD2 | TRBV7-8 | once | TGTGCCAGCGCACTAGCGGGAGCAATCCTTTACGAGCAGTACTTC | CASALAGAILYEQYF
TRBJ1-1 | NA | TRBV21-1 | NA | TGTGCCAGCAGCAAAGAGGTTGAAGGGGACAGAATGAACACTGAAGCTTTCTTT | CASSKEVEGDRMNTEAFF
TRBJ1-1 | TRBD1 | TRBV5-4 | NA | TGTGCCAGCAGTTTACAGGGGGTTAACACTGAAGCTTTCTTT | CASSLQGVNTEAFF
TRBJ2-1 | NA | TRBV15 | NA | TGTGCCACCAGCAGAGCGCCCTCCGATGAGCAGTTCTTC | CATSRAPSDEQFF
TRBJ1-5 | NA | TRBV2 | NA | TGTGCTACTAAGGACACGAGTTATAGCAATCAGCCCCAGCATTTT | CATKDTSYSNQPQHF
TRBJ2-7 | NA | TRBV19 | NA | TGTGCCAGTAGTATGGGGGGAGAGTTCTACGAGCAGTACTTC | CASSMGGEFYEQYF
TRBJ1-2 | NA | TRBV6-5 | NA | TGTGCCAGCAGTTACTCGATTACGACGGACTATGGCTACACCTTC | CASSYSITTDYGYTF
TRBJ1-1 | TRBD1 | TRBV4-3 | NA | TGCGCCAGCAGCCAAGGACAGGGGGATGATGCTTTCTTT | CASSQGQGDDAFF
TRBJ1-3 | TRBD1 | TRBV5-6 | NA | TGTGCCAGCAGCTGGGGCAGGGGGAGTGGAAACACCATATATTTT | CASSWGRGSGNTIYF
TRBJ1-5 | TRBD1 | TRBV12-3/TRBV12-4 | NA | TGTGCCAGCAGCACAGGGGTAGGACAGCCCCAGCATTTT | CASSTGVGQPQHF
TRBJ1-2 | NA | TRBV9 | NA | TGTGCCAGCAGCGTACCAGGGCTTGGCTACACCTTC | CASSVPGLGYTF
TRBJ2-3 | TRBD2 | TRBV11-2 | NA | TGTGCCAGCAGCCAAAGCGGGAGGCGGTCAGATACGCAGTATTTT | CASSQSGRRSDTQYF
TRBJ1-1 | NA | TRBV5-1 | NA | TGCGCCAGCAGCTTGGTCCTTTTGGGCACTGAAGCTTTCTTT | CASSLVLLGTEAFF
TRBJ2-1 | NA | TRBV15 | NA | TGTGCCACCAGCAGAGATCCTGGCATTCGAGGGAATGAGCAGTTCTTC | CATSRDPGIRGNEQFF
TRBJ1-5 | NA | TRBV6-5 | once | TGTGCCAGCCGCCGCGCTGGGGATCAGCCCCAGCATTTT | CASRRAGDQPQHF
TRBJ2-1 | NA | TRBV10-1 | NA | TGCGCCAGCAGTTTTGCATCCGGGACCAGCGGGCATGAGCAGTTCTTC | CASSFASGTSGHEQFF
TRBJ2-2 | TRBD2 | TRBV5-4 | NA | TGTGCCAGCAGCCCGGGTGGAGCGGGAGGAAACACCGGGGAGCTGTTTTTT | CASSPGGAGGNTGELFF
TRBJ2-7 | NA | TRBV7-9 | NA | TGTGCCAGCAGCTTAGTTCCTTACGAGCAGTACTTC | CASSLVPYEQYF
TRBJ2-1 | TRBD2 | TRBV4-2 | NA | TGTGCCAGCAGCCAAAACCTAGCGGGAGGGCCGGAAAATGAGCAGTTCTTC | CASSQNLAGGPENEQFF
TRBJ1-5 | NA | TRBV7-7 | NA | TGTGCCAGCAGCTTAAAGGAAAATCAGCCCCAGCATTTT | CASSLKENQPQHF
TRBJ2-3 | NA | TRBV4-1 | NA | TGCGCCAGCAGCCAAGACCGGCCCACAGATACGCAGTATTTT | CASSQDRPTDTQYF
TRBJ2-7 | NA | TRBV7-9 | NA | TGTGCCAGCAGCTCGAGCCTCTGGGGCAGCGACGAGCAGTACTTC | CASSSSLWGSDEQYF
TRBJ1-4 | NA | TRBV28 | NA | TGTGCCAGCAGTTTTATGGGGGCAACTAATGAAAAACTGTTTTTT | CASSFMGATNEKLFF
TRBJ1-2 | NA | TRBV7-9 | few | TGTGCCAGCAGCTTAGGATCGGCGGGCGTCTATGGCTACACCTTC | CASSLGSAGVYGYTF
TRBJ2-3 | TRBD2 | TRBV11-2 | NA | TGTGCCAGCAGCTTAGATCGGCTAGCGGGAGCAGGGGATACGCAGTATTTT | CASSLDRLAGAGDTQYF
TRBJ2-7 | TRBD2 | TRBV4-1 | NA | TGCGCCAGCAGCCAAGCCGCGACTAGCGGGAGCACCTACGAGCAGTACTTC | CASSQAATSGSTYEQYF
TRBJ1-5 | NA | TRBV3-1/TRBV3-2 | NA | TGTGCCAGCAGCCAAGACGGACGCCATCCTAGGTCCTTT | CASSQDGRHPRSF
TRBJ1-2 | NA | TRBV19 | NA | TGTGCCACAGTAGGGCAGGGCAACTATGGCTACACCTTC | CATVGQGNYGYTF
TRBJ2-7 | NA | TRBV21-1 | NA | TGTGCCAGCAGCAAAGTGACCCTCCGGGACAACCGATTAGAGTACTTC | CASSKVTLRDNRLEYF
TRBJ1-1 | TRBD1 | TRBV19 | NA | TGTGCCAGTAGTATATCGGGCAGGGGGAAAACTGAAGCTTTCTTT | CASSISGRGKTEAFF
TRBJ1-1 | NA | TRBV5-4 | NA | TGTGCCAGCAGCTTGGGTGCGGAGAACACTGAAGCTTTCTTT | CASSLGAENTEAFF
TRBJ1-1 | NA | TRBV28 | few | TGTGCCAGCAGTTTCCCCAGGTCGAACACTGAAGCTTTCTTT | CASSFPRSNTEAFF
TRBJ2-7 | TRBD2 | TRBV10-1 | NA | TGCGCCAGCAGCCCGACTAGCGGGACTCAGTACTTC | CASSPTSGTQYF
TRBJ1-5 | TRBD1 | TRBV19 | NA | TGTGCCAGTAGTCTTCCCGGGGACAGGGGAAGACAGCCCCAGCATTTT | CASSLPGDRGRQPQHF
TRBJ2-1 | NA | TRBV13 | NA | TGTGCCAGCAGCTTAGGTATCGGGACGGCCTCTGGGGGAAATGAGCAGTTCTTC | CASSLGIGTASGGNEQFF
TRBJ1-2 | TRBD1 | TRBV19 | NA | TGTGCCAGTAGTAGGGACAGAAACTATGGCTACACCTTC | CASSRDRNYGYTF
TRBJ2-5 | NA | TRBV6-5 | NA | TGTGCCAGCGGCCGACTAAGAGAGACCCAGTACTTC | CASGRLRETQYF
TRBJ2-5 | TRBD2 | TRBV18 | NA | TGTGCCAGCTCACCACCGAATTTCGGGGGAGGGGAAGAGACCCAGTACTTC | CASSPPNFGGGEETQYF
TRBJ1-4 | NA | TRBV2 | NA | TGTGCCAGCAACGGCGAGAGACTATGGGCTGGCGAAAAACTGTTTTTT | CASNGERLWAGEKLFF
TRBJ1-4 | NA | TRBV5-1 | NA | TGCGCCAGCAGCTTGAAGTCTACGGGACTATCGAATGAAGAACTGTTTTTT | CASSLKSTGLSNEELFF
TRBJ2-3 | NA | TRBV27 | once | TGTGCCAGCAGTATACCGGGGAATACGCAGTATTTT | CASSIPGNTQYF